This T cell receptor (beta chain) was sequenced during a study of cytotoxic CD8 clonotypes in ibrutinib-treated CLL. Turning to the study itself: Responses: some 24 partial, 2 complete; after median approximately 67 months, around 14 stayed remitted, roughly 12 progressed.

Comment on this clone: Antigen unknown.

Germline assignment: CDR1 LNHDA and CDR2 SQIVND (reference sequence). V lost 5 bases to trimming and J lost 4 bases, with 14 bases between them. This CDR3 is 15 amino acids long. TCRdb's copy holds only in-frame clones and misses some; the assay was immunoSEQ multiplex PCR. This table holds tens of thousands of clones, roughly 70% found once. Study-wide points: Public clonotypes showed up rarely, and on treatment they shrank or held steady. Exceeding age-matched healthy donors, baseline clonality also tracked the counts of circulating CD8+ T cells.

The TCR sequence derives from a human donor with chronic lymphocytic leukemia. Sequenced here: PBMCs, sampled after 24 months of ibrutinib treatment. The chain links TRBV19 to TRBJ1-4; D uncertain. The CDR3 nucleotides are TGTGCCAGTAGTTCTAAGGGCTCTCTTAATGAAAAACTGTTTTTT. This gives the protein CASSSKGSLNEKLFF.